This T cell receptor beta chain was sequenced for a study of siplizumab effects on memory and regulatory T cells. Assaying covered about 99,000 TCR templates per sample. The data were produced by immunoSEQ multiplex PCR, yet TCRdb's version contains in-frame clones alone and is incomplete. This table has around 82,000 clones, around 93% appearing once. Sequences were obtained from CD8+ T cells sorted from blood. The source of this sequence is a human donor in good health.

CDR3 protein: CASSPPPQTGTRPYEQYF. In DNA, the CDR3 is TGTGCCAGTAGTCCGCCGCCTCAAACAGGGACCCGACCCTACGAGCAGTACTTC. The V and J genes are TRBV19 and TRBJ2-7; the D gene is possibly TRBD1 (6 bases). V lost 5 bases, J lost 2 bases, and 25 bases lay in between. Germline V gene lookup returns CDR1 LNHDA and CDR2 SQIVND (reference sequence). The length of the CDR3 is 18 residues.